This TCR beta chain was identified in a study of cytomegalovirus exposure and HLA in healthy donors. V lost 8 bases and J lost 6; bases outside the gene matches: 11. The germline gives CDR1 SGHAT, CDR2 FQNNGV. CDR3 length: 16 amino acids. Comment on this clone: Its cognate antigen is unknown.

Both 60 Vbeta primers and 13 Jbeta primers went into the PCR. In the authors' workflow: A follow-up analysis tallied about 88 million unique TCR beta chains, roughly 11 million shared. Only in-frame clones appear in the TCRdb table, and some are missing; sequencing was by immunoSEQ multiplex PCR. V, J and clone size are taken as reported in that table, and D and trimming were inferred from the DNA itself. The sample has about 140,000 clones; about 87% are singletons. General observations from the study: Earlier findings revealed that most TCR beta V segments proved productive either about 90% or about 30% of the time.

The sequenced sample was PBMCs. The sequence was collected from a woman aged 25 to 45 in good health and CMV-seronegative. The genes are TRBV11-2 and TRBJ2-5, with 14 bases aligning to TRBD2. This CDR3 reads CASRGTGTSGSKTQYF. In DNA form, the CDR3 reads TGTGCCAGCCGCGGGACCGGGACTAGCGGGAGTAAGACCCAGTACTTC.